This entry lists 32 T cell receptor beta chains sequenced from one sample in a study of T-cell memory formation after mild COVID-19 (dated by TCRdb to the early 2020s). The method behind the library was 5' RACE. Sequenced on an Illumina NovaSeq 6000. Using fastp at Q25 and MiXCR, TCRdb reprocessed the public reads and kept productive beta chains. Each entry is one CDR3 protein sequence, shown with its most common DNA and genes. The sample yields about half a million distinct CDR3 sequences; around a sixth were counted once. Of the sample, approximately 13% falls within the top ten clones. Sequencing was performed on PBMCs or a T cell subset sorted from them (not recorded which). The receptors were sampled from an adult woman who had mild COVID-19 (a few samples of this study predate the infection). The sample titles of this study are shuffled in the database, so cell type and time point are left out; the donor was told from shared clones.

A note on this clonotype: A junction boundary mismatches the germline segment, possibly from a read error. The V and J genes are TRBV7-9 and TRBJ2-2; 12 bases fit TRBD2. Germline V gene sequence: CDR1 SEHNR, CDR2 FQNEAQ (reference sequence). This CDR3 region has 16 residues. The CDR3 DNA is TGTGCCAGCAGCCAGACTAGCGGGAGTCGGCCCACCGGGGAGCTGTTT. It specifies CASSQTSGSRPTGELF.

V and J are TRBV5-1 and TRBJ2-1, with 7 bases matching TRBD2. Germline-derived CDR1 and CDR2 are SGHRS and YFSETQ. V shed 2 bases and J 5 bases; nucleotides not matched to a gene: 7. The CDR3 extends over 15 amino acids. CDR3 coding DNA: TGCGCCAGCAGCTTTCTAGCGGCAGCGAACAATGAGCAGTTCTTC. It translates to CASSFLAAANNEQFF.

The table lists this clonotype with a few counts. V is TRBV24-1 and J is TRBJ2-3, with D perhaps TRBD2 (6 bases). Germline V lookup: CDR1 KGHDR, CDR2 SFDVKD. V was pared by 6 bases and J by 2 bases, with 11 bases between. The CDR3 has 14 residues. The CDR3 is CATSRGGHTDTQYF. The CDR3, as DNA: TGTGCCACCAGTCGCGGAGGGCACACAGATACGCAGTATTTT.

This clonotype showed up just a few times. The chain is built from TRBV20-1 and TRBJ2-1; D tentatively reads TRBD1 or TRBD2 (5 bases each). The germline V gene has CDR1 DFQATT and CDR2 SNEGSKA (reference sequence). The CDR3 has 13 amino acids. V lost 5 bases, J lost 0 bases, and 8 bases lay in between. Here the CDR3 reads CSAHGTSYNEQFF. The CDR3 DNA is TGCAGTGCTCATGGGACCTCCTACAATGAGCAGTTCTTC.

The CDR3 nucleotides are TGTGCCAGCAGCGAGATTACAGCGTGGGGCACTGAAGCTTTCTTT. Protein: CASSEITAWGTEAFF. This chain joins TRBV12-3 or TRBV12-4 and TRBJ1-1; D ambiguous. Deletions cut 6 bases from V and 4 bases from J, with 18 bases between. The CDR3 runs 15 residues.

The chain recombines TRBV12-3 or TRBV12-4 with TRBJ1-1, with D possibly being TRBD1 (5 bases). V lost 2 bases and J 0 bases, leaving 10 bases between the germline ends. CDR3 length: 15 residues. CDR3: CASSLIRGLNTEAFF. The CDR3 DNA sequence: TGTGCCAGCAGTTTAATAAGGGGTTTGAACACTGAAGCTTTCTTT.

This clonotype was seen more than once but under ten times. The chain couples TRBV7-8 to TRBJ1-5; 8 positions agree with TRBD1. The CDR3 covers 14 residues. V shed 3 bases, J shed 6 bases, and the junction held 4 bases outside the gene matches. Germline-derived CDR1 and CDR2 are SGHVS and FQNEAQ. CDR3 bases: TGTGCCAGCAGCTTCCCAGGGGGCGGTCAGCCCCAGCATTTT. Amino acids: CASSFPGGGQPQHF.

The gene calls are TRBV9 and TRBJ2-1, with unresolved D. Trimming pared 4 bases from V and 0 bases from J, leaving 14 bases between. The CDR3 contains 16 residues. Germline values: CDR1 SGDLS, CDR2 YYNGEE. The CDR3: CASSSPNGSSYNEQFF. CDR3 coding DNA: TGTGCCAGCAGCTCCCCCAACGGAAGCTCCTACAATGAGCAGTTCTTC. Full variable domain (remainder filled in from reference TRBV9 and TRBJ2-1): DSGVTQTPKHLITATGQRVTLRCSPRSGDLSVYWYQQSLDQGLQFLIQYYNGEERAKGNILERFSAQQFPDLHSELNLSSLELGDSALYFCASSSPNGSSYNEQFFGPGTRLTVL.

V and J are TRBV13 and TRBJ2-1; D perhaps matches TRBD1 (5 bases). With 6 bases removed from V and 3 bases from J, the gap between germline ends came to 9 bases. Germline V gene sequence: CDR1 PRHDT, CDR2 FYEKMQ (reference sequence). This CDR3 is built from 13 residues. The CDR3 DNA follows: TGTGCCAGCAGTGTCAGGGTCTACAATGAGCAGTTCTTC. Translated, it gives CASSVRVYNEQFF.

This sequence joins TRBV3-1 and TRBJ2-1; D gene unclear. With 6 bases removed from V and 7 bases from J, the gap between germline ends came to 10 bases. There are 12 residues in the CDR3. CDR1 and CDR2 from the germline V gene are LGHDT and YNNKEL (reference sequence). For the CDR3, the DNA is TGTGCCAGCAGGGCTCTTGGGAATGAGCAGTTCTTC. Translation gives CASRALGNEQFF.

The rearrangement joins TRBV21-1 to TRBJ2-7; the D call TRBD2 from the table was never checked on the DNA. TRBV21-1 is designated a pseudogene. This CDR3 spans 16 amino acids. In nucleotides, the CDR3 is TGTGCCAGCAGCAAAGTCAGCGGGGTGAGCTCCTACGAGCAGTACTTC. The encoded protein is CASSKVSGVSSYEQYF.

The V and J genes are TRBV6-5 and TRBJ2-1; D is possibly TRBD1 (6 bases). V was cut by 0 bases and J by 3 bases, with 12 bases left in between. Germline CDR1 and CDR2: MNHEY and SVGAGI. The CDR3 loop spans 16 amino acids. As DNA, the CDR3 is TGTGCCAGCAGTTACTCTGGACAGAGGGTCTACAATGAGCAGTTCTTC. The encoded protein is CASSYSGQRVYNEQFF.

This clonotype has more than one count but fewer than ten. CDR3 in amino acids: CASRRQGSTGELFF. The DNA for the CDR3 is TGTGCCAGCAGACGACAGGGTAGCACCGGGGAGCTGTTTTTT. This chain joins TRBV7-9 and TRBJ2-2, with 7 bases lining up with TRBD1. V gave up 6 bases and J gave up 4 bases; unmatched junction bases: 5. The length of the CDR3 is 14 residues. Germline CDR1 is SEHNR and CDR2 is FQNEAQ (reference sequence).

This clonotype was detected only a few times. This chain links TRBV12-3 or TRBV12-4 with TRBJ2-2; 7 nucleotides line up with TRBD1. V dropped 5 bases and J dropped 4; count of bases not matched to a gene: 7. The CDR3 has 15 residues. The CDR3 coding sequence is TGTGCCAGCAGTCTAACAGGGGCCCGCACCGGGGAGCTGTTTTTT. This translates into CASSLTGARTGELFF.

The rearrangement joins TRBV5-1 to TRBJ2-5; D is uncertain. Germline V gene lookup returns CDR1 SGHRS and CDR2 YFSETQ. V was cut by 0 bases and J by 7 bases, with 7 bases left in between. The CDR3 spans 12 residues. The chain's CDR3 is CASSLGSGTQYF. In nucleotides, the CDR3 is TGCGCCAGCAGCTTGGGCTCCGGGACCCAGTACTTC.

This clonotype was seen many times. The chain carries TRBV25-1 and TRBJ1-6, with no clear D. This CDR3 spans 13 amino acids. Germline CDR1 MGHDK, CDR2 SYGVNS. V was cut by 0 bases and J by 9 bases, with 6 bases left in between. CDR3 nucleotides: TGTGCCAGCAGTGAATATCGGGGTTCACCCCTCCACTTT. Its translation: CASSEYRGSPLHF.

This clonotype showed up many times. The J gene is TRBJ2-3, the V gene TRBV12-3 or TRBV12-4, with D uncertain. This CDR3 is 12 amino acids long. V dropped 6 bases and J dropped 6 bases, with 10 bases sitting between them. The CDR3 reads CASSPTVDTQYF. In DNA form, the CDR3 reads TGTGCCAGCAGCCCCACAGTCGATACGCAGTATTTT.

DNA for the CDR3: TGTGCCAGCAGCCGACAGAGCGACTGGGAAGCTTTCTTT. It encodes CASSRQSDWEAFF. This chain links TRBV5-5 with TRBJ1-1, with D possibly TRBD1 on 5 matching bases. CDR3 length equals 13 residues. Trimming stripped 4 bases from V and 8 bases from J, with 15 bases between. Germline V CDR1 and CDR2: SGHKS, YYEKEE (reference sequence).

The J gene is TRBJ2-7, the V gene TRBV6-1; 7 bases match TRBD2. V shed 6 bases, J shed 3 bases, and the junction held 8 bases outside the gene matches. This CDR3 spans 14 amino acids. Germline loops: CDR1 MNHNS, CDR2 SASEGT. The chain's CDR3 is CASSPGEGFYEQYF. CDR3 nucleotides: TGTGCCAGCAGCCCGGGGGAGGGGTTCTACGAGCAGTACTTC.

This chain links TRBV10-3 with TRBJ2-7, with 8 bases matching TRBD2. This CDR3 contains 15 residues. Germline CDR1 is ENHRY and CDR2 is SYGVKD. Trimming removed 0 bases from V and 6 bases from J; junction bases left unmatched: 7. The CDR3: CAISESSGRGPEQYF. The DNA for the CDR3 is TGTGCCATCAGTGAGTCGAGCGGGAGAGGTCCCGAGCAGTACTTC.

The CDR3 reads CASSSPPGELFF. DNA of the CDR3: TGTGCCAGCAGCTCCCCCCCCGGGGAGCTGTTTTTT. V gene TRBV7-6 combines with J gene TRBJ2-2; D is unresolved. Germline V CDR1 and CDR2: SGHVS, FNYEAQ. The CDR3 sequence is 12 residues long. Trimming took 4 bases from V and 6 from J, leaving 6 bases between them.

At least ten counts were recorded for this clonotype. This chain links TRBV4-2 with TRBJ2-2; D gene ambiguous. CDR3 length: 13 amino acids. Trimming shortened V by 4 bases and J by 4 bases, and 7 bases separated the two germline ends. Germline V lookup: CDR1 LGHNA, CDR2 YNFKEQ. The CDR3: CASSPGPTGELFF. The CDR3 coding sequence is TGTGCCAGCAGCCCGGGCCCCACCGGGGAGCTGTTTTTT.

J is TRBJ2-1 and V is TRBV5-1; a weak D match, TRBD2 (5 bases). The CDR3 totals 15 residues. The germline CDR1 and CDR2 sequences are SGHRS and YFSETQ. With 4 bases removed from V and 1 base from J, the gap between germline ends came to 12 bases. The CDR3 nucleotides read TGCGCCAGCAGCGATCGGACTGGATCCTACAATGAGCAGTTCTTC. It yields the protein CASSDRTGSYNEQFF.

V gene TRBV5-1 combines with J gene TRBJ1-1; 7 bases align to TRBD1. The CDR3 covers 14 residues. The V and J ends lost 3 bases and 1 base, in that order; junction bases with no gene match: 3. Germline assignment: CDR1 SGHRS and CDR2 YFSETQ. Written as DNA, the CDR3 is TGCGCCAGCAGCTCCCGACAGGGGAACACTGAAGCTTTCTTT. Translating gives CASSSRQGNTEAFF. The whole variable domain, filled in from reference TRBV5-1 and TRBJ1-1, reads KAGVTQTPRYLIKTRGQQVTLSCSPISGHRSVSWYQQTPGQGLQFLFEYFSETQRNKGNFPGRFSGRQFSNSRSEMNVSTLELGDSALYLCASSSRQGNTEAFFGQGTRLTVV.

The rearrangement links TRBV20-1 to TRBJ2-5; D is possibly TRBD2 (5 bases). The germline gives CDR1 DFQATT, CDR2 SNEGSKA (reference sequence). V was shortened by 5 bases and J by 4 bases, with 26 bases between the two germline ends. This CDR3 spans 17 amino acids. CDR3 DNA: TGCAGTGCTGTCAACCTGGAGACACGAGGGCGTCTAGAGACCCAGTACTTC. It specifies CSAVNLETRGRLETQYF.

This clonotype was seen many times. The V gene is TRBV6-1, the J gene TRBJ2-7; D ambiguous. There are 14 residues in the CDR3. V lost 2 bases and J 3 bases, leaving 11 bases between the germline ends. In germline, CDR1 is MNHNS, CDR2 SASEGT. CDR3 in amino acids: CASSESHGRYEQYF. The CDR3 bases are TGTGCCAGCAGTGAATCCCACGGCCGCTACGAGCAGTACTTC.

The rearrangement links TRBV7-8 to TRBJ1-5; D unresolved. The CDR3 is 15 residues long. Germline V gene data show CDR1 as SGHVS and CDR2 as FQNEAQ. V was clipped by 2 bases and J by 0 bases, with 8 bases between them. This CDR3 is CASSLSSDSNQPQHF. The CDR3 DNA is TGTGCCAGCAGCTTAAGCTCTGATAGCAATCAGCCCCAGCATTTT. Looking up the rest from reference TRBV7-8 and TRBJ1-5 gives the full variable domain: GAGVSQSPRYKVAKRGQDVALRCDPISGHVSLFWYQQALGQGPEFLTYFQNEAQLDKSGLPSDRFFAERPEGSVSTLKIQRTQQEDSAVYLCASSLSSDSNQPQHFGDGTRLSIL.

V usage is TRBV5-1 and J usage is TRBJ2-3, with 9 bases lining up with TRBD1. The CDR3 consists of 19 residues. Germline assignment: CDR1 SGHRS and CDR2 YFSETQ. V lost 3 bases, J lost 4 bases, and 18 bases stayed unmatched. CDR3 nucleotides: TGCGCCAGCAGCTGGCATATGGAACAGGGGGCTGGGGGCGCAGATACGCAGTATTTT. Amino acid sequence: CASSWHMEQGAGGADTQYF.

The rearrangement joins TRBV7-9 to TRBJ2-7; maybe TRBD2 (5 bases). Looked up from germline, CDR1 is SEHNR and CDR2 is FQNEAQ (reference sequence). Trimming pared 6 bases from V and 6 bases from J, leaving 12 bases between. The CDR3 totals 12 residues. CDR3 sequence reads: CASRDPAGEQYF. The CDR3 DNA reads as TGTGCCAGCAGGGACCCGGCGGGCGAGCAGTACTTC.

The sample holds a few counts of this clonotype. The gene calls are TRBV7-9 and TRBJ2-3, with 10 bases identical to TRBD2. In germline, CDR1 is SEHNR, CDR2 FQNEAQ (reference sequence). CDR3 size: 17 residues. V lost 5 bases to trimming and J lost 0 bases; unmatched junction nucleotides: 8. CDR3 DNA: TGTGCCAGCAGCCGAAGGACTAGCGGAACTAGCACAGATACGCAGTATTTT. This gives the protein CASSRRTSGTSTDTQYF.

This sequence joins TRBV24-1 and TRBJ2-1; 13 nucleotides line up with TRBD2. CDR3 length: 19 amino acids. The germline CDR1 and CDR2 sequences are KGHDR and SFDVKD. Trimming took 3 bases from V and 7 from J; bases not matched to a gene: 14. The CDR3 nucleotides read TGTGCCACCAGTGATGATACTAGCGGGAGGGCCGCGGGTCCTAATGAGCAGTTCTTC. It yields the protein CATSDDTSGRAAGPNEQFF.

The CDR3 protein is CASSTGGGGFYEQYF. DNA of the CDR3: TGTGCCAGCAGCACCGGTGGAGGGGGCTTCTACGAGCAGTACTTC. The chain employs TRBV5-4 and TRBJ2-7, with a tentative D call TRBD1 (7 bases). Germline V gives CDR1 SGHNT, CDR2 YYREEE (reference sequence). This CDR3 has 15 residues. V lost 4 bases, J lost 3 bases, and 17 bases lay in between.